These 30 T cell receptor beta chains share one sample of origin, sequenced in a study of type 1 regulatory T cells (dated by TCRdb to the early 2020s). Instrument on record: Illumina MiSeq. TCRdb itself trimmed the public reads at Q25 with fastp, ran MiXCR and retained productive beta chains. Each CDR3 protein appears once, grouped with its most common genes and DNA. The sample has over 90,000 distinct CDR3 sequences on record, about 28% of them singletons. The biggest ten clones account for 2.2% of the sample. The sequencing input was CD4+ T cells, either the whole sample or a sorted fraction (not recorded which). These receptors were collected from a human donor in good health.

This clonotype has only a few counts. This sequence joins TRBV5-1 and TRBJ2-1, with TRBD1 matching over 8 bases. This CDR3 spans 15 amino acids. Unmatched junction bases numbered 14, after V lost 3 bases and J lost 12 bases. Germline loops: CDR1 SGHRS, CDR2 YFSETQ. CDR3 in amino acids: CASSSPGQDARGQFF. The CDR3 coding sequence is TGCGCCAGCAGCTCGCCGGGACAGGATGCGAGGGGGCAGTTCTTC.

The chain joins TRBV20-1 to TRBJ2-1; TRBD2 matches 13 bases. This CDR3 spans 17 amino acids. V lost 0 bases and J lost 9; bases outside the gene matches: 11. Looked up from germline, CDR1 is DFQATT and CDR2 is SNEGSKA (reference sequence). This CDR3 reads CSARDVVGLAGVGEQFF. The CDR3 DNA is TGCAGTGCTAGAGATGTGGTTGGACTAGCGGGAGTGGGTGAGCAGTTCTTC.

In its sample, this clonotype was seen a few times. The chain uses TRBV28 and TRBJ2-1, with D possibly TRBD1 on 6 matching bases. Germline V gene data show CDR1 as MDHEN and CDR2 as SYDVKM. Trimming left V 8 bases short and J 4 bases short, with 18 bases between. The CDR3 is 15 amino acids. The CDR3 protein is CASDPRDTPYNEQFF. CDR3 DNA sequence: TGTGCCAGCGACCCCCGGGACACACCATACAATGAGCAGTTCTTC.

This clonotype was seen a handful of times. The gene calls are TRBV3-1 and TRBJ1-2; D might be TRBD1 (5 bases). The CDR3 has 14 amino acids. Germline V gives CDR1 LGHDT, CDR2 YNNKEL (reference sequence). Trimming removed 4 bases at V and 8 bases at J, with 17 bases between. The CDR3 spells CASSLPRGYGGYTF. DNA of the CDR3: TGTGCCAGCAGCCTACCGCGGGGGTATGGCGGCTACACCTTC.

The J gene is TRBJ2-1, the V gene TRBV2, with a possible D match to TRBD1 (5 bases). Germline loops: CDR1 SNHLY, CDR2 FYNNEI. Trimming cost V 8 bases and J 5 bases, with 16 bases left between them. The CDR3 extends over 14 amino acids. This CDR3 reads CASLFQGIDNEQFF. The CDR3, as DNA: TGTGCCAGCCTTTTTCAGGGAATTGACAATGAGCAGTTCTTC. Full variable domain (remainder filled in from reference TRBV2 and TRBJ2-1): EPEVTQTPSHQVTQMGQEVILRCVPISNHLYFYWYRQILGQKVEFLVSFYNNEISEKSEIFDDQFSVERPDGSNFTLKIRSTKLEDSAMYFCASLFQGIDNEQFFGPGTRLTVL.

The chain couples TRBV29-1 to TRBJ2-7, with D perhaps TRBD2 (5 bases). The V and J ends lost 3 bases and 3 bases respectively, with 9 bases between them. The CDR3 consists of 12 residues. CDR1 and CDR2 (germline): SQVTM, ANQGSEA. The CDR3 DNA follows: TGCAGCGTTGAGGTGGGAGACTACGAGCAGTACTTC. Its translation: CSVEVGDYEQYF.

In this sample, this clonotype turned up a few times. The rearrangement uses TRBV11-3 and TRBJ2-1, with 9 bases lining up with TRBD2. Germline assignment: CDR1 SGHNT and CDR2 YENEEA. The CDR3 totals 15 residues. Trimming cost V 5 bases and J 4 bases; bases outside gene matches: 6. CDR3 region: CASSQRTSAYNEQFF. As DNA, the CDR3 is TGTGCCAGCAGCCAACGGACTAGCGCGTACAATGAGCAGTTCTTC.

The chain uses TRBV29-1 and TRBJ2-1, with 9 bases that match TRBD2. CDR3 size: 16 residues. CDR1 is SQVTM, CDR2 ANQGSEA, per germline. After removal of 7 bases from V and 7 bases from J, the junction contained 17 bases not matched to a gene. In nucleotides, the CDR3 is TGCAGCGCCCGCCTCTGGGTAGCGGGAGTTGGGAATGAGCAGTTCTTC. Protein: CSARLWVAGVGNEQFF.

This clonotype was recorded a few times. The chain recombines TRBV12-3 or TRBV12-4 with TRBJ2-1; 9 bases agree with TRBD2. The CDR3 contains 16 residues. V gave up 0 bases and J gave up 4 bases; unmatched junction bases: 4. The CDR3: CASSLALAGNYNEQFF. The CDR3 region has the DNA TGTGCCAGCAGTTTAGCGCTAGCGGGAAATTACAATGAGCAGTTCTTC.

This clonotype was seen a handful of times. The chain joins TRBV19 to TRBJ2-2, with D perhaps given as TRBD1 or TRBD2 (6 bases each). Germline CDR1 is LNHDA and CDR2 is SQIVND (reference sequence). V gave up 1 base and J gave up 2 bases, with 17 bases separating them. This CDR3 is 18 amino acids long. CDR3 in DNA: TGTGCCAGTAGTATAGCGGGTGCGTCGGGGGCTAACACCGGGGAGCTGTTTTTT. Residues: CASSIAGASGANTGELFF.

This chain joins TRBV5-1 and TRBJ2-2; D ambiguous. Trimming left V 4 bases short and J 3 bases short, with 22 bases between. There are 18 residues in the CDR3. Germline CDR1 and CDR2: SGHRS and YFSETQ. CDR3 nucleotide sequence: TGCGCCAGCAGCGGACCTGGTACCCCTAGAACGTACACCGGGGAGCTGTTTTTT. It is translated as CASSGPGTPRTYTGELFF.

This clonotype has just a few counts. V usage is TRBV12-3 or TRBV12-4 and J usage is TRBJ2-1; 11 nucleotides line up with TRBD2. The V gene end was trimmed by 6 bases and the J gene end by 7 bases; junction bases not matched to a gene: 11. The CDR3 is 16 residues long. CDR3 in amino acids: CASRARRLAGTNEQFF. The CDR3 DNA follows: TGTGCCAGCAGAGCGCGCCGACTAGCGGGAACGAATGAGCAGTTCTTC.

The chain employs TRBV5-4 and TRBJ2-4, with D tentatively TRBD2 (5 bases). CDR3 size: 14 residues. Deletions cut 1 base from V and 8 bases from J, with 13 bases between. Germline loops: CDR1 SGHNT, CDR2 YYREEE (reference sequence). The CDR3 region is CASSLRGKSDIQYF. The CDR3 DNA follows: TGTGCCAGCAGCTTGAGAGGGAAATCGGACATTCAGTACTTC.

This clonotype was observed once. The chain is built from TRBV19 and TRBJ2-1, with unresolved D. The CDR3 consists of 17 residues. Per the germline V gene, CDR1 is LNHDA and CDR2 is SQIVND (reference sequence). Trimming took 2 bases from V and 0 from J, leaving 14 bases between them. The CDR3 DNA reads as TGTGCCAGTAGTATATCGGCAGGATGGGACTCCTACAATGAGCAGTTCTTC. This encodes CASSISAGWDSYNEQFF. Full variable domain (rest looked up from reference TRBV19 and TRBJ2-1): DGGITQSPKYLFRKEGQNVTLSCEQNLNHDAMYWYRQDPGQGLRLIYYSQIVNDFQKGDIAEGYSVSREKKESFPLTVTSAQKNPTAFYLCASSISAGWDSYNEQFFGPGTRLTVL.

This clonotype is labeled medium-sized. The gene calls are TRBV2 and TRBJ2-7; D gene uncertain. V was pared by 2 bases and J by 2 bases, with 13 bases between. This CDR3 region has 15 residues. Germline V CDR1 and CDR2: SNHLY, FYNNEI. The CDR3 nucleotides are TGTGCCAGCAGTGAACAAAGGCAGCCTACCTACGAGCAGTACTTC. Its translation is CASSEQRQPTYEQYF.

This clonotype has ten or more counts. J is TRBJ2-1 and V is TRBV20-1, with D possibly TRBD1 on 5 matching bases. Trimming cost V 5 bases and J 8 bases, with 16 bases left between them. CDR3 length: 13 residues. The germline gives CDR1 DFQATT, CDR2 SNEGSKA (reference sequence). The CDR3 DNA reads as TGCAGTGCTTTGAAGGGGAAAGCCGATGAGCAGTTCTTC. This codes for CSALKGKADEQFF.

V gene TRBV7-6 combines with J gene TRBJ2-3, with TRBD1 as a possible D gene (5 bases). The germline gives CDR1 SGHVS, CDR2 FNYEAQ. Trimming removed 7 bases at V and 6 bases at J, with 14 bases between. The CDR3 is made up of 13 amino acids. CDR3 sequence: CASKLGSGDTQYF. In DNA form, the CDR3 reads TGTGCCAGCAAACTGGGGTCAGGGGATACGCAGTATTTT.

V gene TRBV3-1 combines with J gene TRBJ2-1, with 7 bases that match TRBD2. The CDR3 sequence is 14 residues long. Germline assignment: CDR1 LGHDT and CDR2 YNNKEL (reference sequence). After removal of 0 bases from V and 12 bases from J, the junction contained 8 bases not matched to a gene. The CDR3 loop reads CASSQDSIGGRQFF. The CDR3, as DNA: TGTGCCAGCAGCCAAGATTCCATCGGGGGGAGGCAGTTCTTC.

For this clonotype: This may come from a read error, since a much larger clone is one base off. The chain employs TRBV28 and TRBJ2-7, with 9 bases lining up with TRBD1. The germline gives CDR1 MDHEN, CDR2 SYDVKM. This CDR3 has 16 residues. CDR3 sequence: CTSRSAGTGSHHEQYF. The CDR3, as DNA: TGTACCAGCAGATCCGCCGGGACAGGGTCTCACCACGAGCAGTACTTC.

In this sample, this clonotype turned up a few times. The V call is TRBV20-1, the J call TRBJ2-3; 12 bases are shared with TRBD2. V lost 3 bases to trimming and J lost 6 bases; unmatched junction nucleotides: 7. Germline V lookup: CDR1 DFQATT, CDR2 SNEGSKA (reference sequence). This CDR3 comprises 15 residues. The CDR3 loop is CSASQTSGSWDTQYF. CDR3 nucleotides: TGCAGTGCTAGCCAGACTAGCGGGAGTTGGGATACGCAGTATTTT.

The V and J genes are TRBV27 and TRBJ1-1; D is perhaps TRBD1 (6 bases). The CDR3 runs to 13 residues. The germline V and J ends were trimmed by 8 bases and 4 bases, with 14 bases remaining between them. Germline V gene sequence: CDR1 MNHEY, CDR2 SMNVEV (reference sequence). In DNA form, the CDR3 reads TGTGCCAGCCGGGGGCAGGGGCGCACTGAAGCTTTCTTT. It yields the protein CASRGQGRTEAFF.

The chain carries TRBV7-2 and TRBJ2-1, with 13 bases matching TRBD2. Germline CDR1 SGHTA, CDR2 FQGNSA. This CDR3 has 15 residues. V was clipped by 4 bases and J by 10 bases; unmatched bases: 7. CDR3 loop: CASSYTGTSGMEQFF. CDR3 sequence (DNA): TGTGCCAGCAGCTACACCGGGACTAGCGGGATGGAGCAGTTCTTC.

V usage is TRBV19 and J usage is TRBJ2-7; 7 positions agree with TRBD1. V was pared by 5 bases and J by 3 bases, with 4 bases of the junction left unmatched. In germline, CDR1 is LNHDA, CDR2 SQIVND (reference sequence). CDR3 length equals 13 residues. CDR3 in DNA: TGTGCCAGTAGTGATGGGACAGACTACGAGCAGTACTTC. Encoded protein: CASSDGTDYEQYF.

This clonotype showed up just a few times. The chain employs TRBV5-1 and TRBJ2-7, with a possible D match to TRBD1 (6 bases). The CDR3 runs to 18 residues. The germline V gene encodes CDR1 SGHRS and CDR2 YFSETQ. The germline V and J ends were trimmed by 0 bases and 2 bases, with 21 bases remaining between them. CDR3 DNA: TGCGCCAGCAGCTTGGGGACAGAGGGGTTAGTAGGTGCCTACGAGCAGTACTTC. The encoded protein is CASSLGTEGLVGAYEQYF.

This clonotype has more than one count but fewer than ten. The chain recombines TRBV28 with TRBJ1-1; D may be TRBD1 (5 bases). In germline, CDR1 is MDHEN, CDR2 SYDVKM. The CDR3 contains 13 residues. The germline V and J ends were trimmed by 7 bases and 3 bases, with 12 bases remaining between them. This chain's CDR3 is CASNQGGDTEAFF. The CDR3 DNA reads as TGTGCCAGCAACCAGGGCGGTGACACTGAAGCTTTCTTT. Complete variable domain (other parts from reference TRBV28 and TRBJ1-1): DVKVTQSSRYLVKRTGEKVFLECVQDMDHENMFWYRQDPGLGLRLIYFSYDVKMKEKGDIPEGYSVSREKKERFSLILESASTNQTSMYLCASNQGGDTEAFFGQGTRLTVV.

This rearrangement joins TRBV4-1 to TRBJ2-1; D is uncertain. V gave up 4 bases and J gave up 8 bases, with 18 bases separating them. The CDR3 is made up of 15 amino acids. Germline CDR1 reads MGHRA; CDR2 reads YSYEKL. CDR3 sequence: CASSLPGRTRDEQFF. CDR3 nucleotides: TGCGCCAGCAGCCTACCAGGACGTACACGGGATGAGCAGTTCTTC.

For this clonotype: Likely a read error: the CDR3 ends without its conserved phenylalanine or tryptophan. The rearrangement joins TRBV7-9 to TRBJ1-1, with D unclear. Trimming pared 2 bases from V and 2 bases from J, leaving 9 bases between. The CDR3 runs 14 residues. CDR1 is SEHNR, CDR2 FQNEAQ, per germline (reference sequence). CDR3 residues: CASSLSTDNTEAFL. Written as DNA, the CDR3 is TGTGCCAGCAGCTTATCAACAGACAACACTGAAGCTTTCCTT.

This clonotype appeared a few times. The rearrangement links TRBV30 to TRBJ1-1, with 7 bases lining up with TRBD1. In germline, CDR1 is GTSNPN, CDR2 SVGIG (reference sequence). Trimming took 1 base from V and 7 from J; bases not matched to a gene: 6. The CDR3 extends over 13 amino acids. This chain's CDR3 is CAWSATGVIEAFF. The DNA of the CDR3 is TGTGCCTGGAGTGCAACAGGGGTTATTGAAGCTTTCTTT.

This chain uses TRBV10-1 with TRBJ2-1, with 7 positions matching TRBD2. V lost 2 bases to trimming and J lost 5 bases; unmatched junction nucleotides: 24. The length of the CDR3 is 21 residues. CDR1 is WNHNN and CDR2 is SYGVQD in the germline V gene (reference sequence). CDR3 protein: CASSEPPDKKQLRGDNNEQFF. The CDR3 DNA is TGCGCCAGCAGTGAGCCCCCCGATAAAAAACAGCTTCGGGGGGATAACAATGAGCAGTTCTTC.

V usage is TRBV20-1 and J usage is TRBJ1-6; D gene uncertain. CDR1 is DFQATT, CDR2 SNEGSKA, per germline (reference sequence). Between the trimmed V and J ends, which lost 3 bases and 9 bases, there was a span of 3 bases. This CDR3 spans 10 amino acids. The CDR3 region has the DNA TGCAGTGCTAGGAGTTCACCCCTCCACTTT. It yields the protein CSARSSPLHF.